The next 21 T cell receptor beta chains were all read from a single sample in a study of blood T cells in healthy people across ages. Through a sample-barcoded 5' primer and a J-beta primer mix, a second PCR was run for about 7 to 12 cycles. TCRdb fed the 5' RACE reads into MiXCR, producing one record per CDR3 protein. The table shows 1.5 million to 2 million distinct CDR3 sequences, with roughly a third occurring only once. Sequences were obtained from blood. The receptors come from a woman aged 25 to 39 in good health.

Turning to this clonotype: A read error may be the cause here, since a much bigger clone is one base away. This sequence joins TRBV7-2 and TRBJ1-5, with TRBD1 matching 8 bases. The CDR3 totals 14 residues. Looked up from germline, CDR1 is SGHTA and CDR2 is FQGNSA. CDR3 protein: CASSFLQGGQPRHF. The CDR3 DNA sequence: TGTGCCAGCAGCTTTCTACAGGGGGGTCAGCCCCGGCATTTT.

This sequence joins TRBV7-9 and TRBJ2-7; either TRBD1 or TRBD2 may fit D (5 bases each). The CDR3 is 14 residues long. Germline CDR1 is SEHNR and CDR2 is FQNEAQ (reference sequence). The V end lost 4 bases, the J end lost 7 bases, and 17 bases lay between the germline ends. The CDR3 DNA sequence: TGTGCCAGCAGCTCGGGGCCCCCCTTGTGGGAGCAGTACTTC. Its protein product is CASSSGPPLWEQYF. The whole variable domain, remainder taken from reference TRBV7-9 and TRBJ2-7, is DTGVSQNPRHKITKRGQNVTFRCDPISEHNRLYWYRQTLGQGPEFLTYFQNEAQLEKSRLLSDRFSAERPKGSFSTLEIQRTEQGDSAMYLCASSSGPPLWEQYFGPGTRLTVT.

The chain links TRBV27 to TRBJ2-7, with 10 bases fitting TRBD1. The J segment lost 2 bases and the V segment lost 8 bases, leaving 12 bases of the junction unmatched. The germline gives CDR1 MNHEY, CDR2 SMNVEV (reference sequence). The CDR3 extends over 16 amino acids. The CDR3, as DNA: TGTGCCAGCGGTCAGGGACAGGGGCTATCCCCCTACGAGCAGTACTTC. Translated: CASGQGQGLSPYEQYF.

On this clonotype: This may arise from a read error, as a much more abundant clone is one base away. CDR3 residues: CASLSKGVWYF. The CDR3 nucleotides are TGTGCCTCCCTTTCGAAGGGAGTTTGGTACTTC. This sequence joins TRBV6-5 and TRBJ2-5, with a tentative D call TRBD2 (5 bases). From germline, CDR1 is MNHEY and CDR2 SVGAGI. CDR3 size: 11 residues. The germline V and J ends were trimmed by 11 bases and 13 bases, with 20 bases remaining between them.

There are a few counts of this clonotype. This chain joins TRBV21-1 and TRBJ1-2; the table's D gene call, TRBD1, was not cross checked with the DNA. TRBV21-1 is an annotated pseudogene. CDR3 length equals 13 residues. The CDR3 bases are TGTGCCAGCAGCATCGGGACCGTCGAGGGCTACACCTTC. Translation: CASSIGTVEGYTF.

V and J are TRBV2 and TRBJ2-1; TRBD2 aligns across 8 bases. The CDR3 is 16 residues long. Per the germline V gene, CDR1 is SNHLY and CDR2 is FYNNEI. The junction had 8 bases not matched to a gene; V was cut back by 3 bases and J by 4 bases. CDR3 in amino acids: CASSDPELAGYNEQFF. The CDR3 DNA is TGTGCCAGCAGTGACCCCGAGCTAGCGGGTTACAATGAGCAGTTCTTC. The full variable domain, rest sourced from reference TRBV2 and TRBJ2-1, is EPEVTQTPSHQVTQMGQEVILRCVPISNHLYFYWYRQILGQKVEFLVSFYNNEISEKSEIFDDQFSVERPDGSNFTLKIRSTKLEDSAMYFCASSDPELAGYNEQFFGPGTRLTVL.

V and J are TRBV5-1 and TRBJ1-6; 9 bases match TRBD1. The CDR3 covers 15 residues. The V segment lost 1 base and the J segment 8 bases; nucleotides outside the gene matches: 4. Germline lookup yields CDR1 SGHRS and CDR2 YFSETQ. In nucleotides, the CDR3 is TGCGCCAGCAGCTTGCGGGACAGGGCTGATTCACCCCTCCACTTT. Its protein product is CASSLRDRADSPLHF.

This chain connects TRBV14 to TRBJ2-5, with a weak D call TRBD1 (5 bases). With 3 bases removed from V and 5 bases from J, the gap between germline ends came to 19 bases. The CDR3 has 16 amino acids. CDR1 SGHDN and CDR2 FVKESK come from the germline V gene. Here the CDR3 reads CASSHLQETWFETQYF. The CDR3 DNA sequence: TGTGCCAGCAGCCATTTACAGGAGACCTGGTTCGAGACCCAGTACTTC.

This chain links TRBV7-6 with TRBJ1-6; 9 bases line up with TRBD1. The trim removed 4 bases at V and 7 bases at J, leaving 5 bases unmatched. The CDR3 extends over 15 amino acids. Germline lookup yields CDR1 SGHVS and CDR2 FNYEAQ. CDR3 nucleotide sequence: TGTGCCAGCAGCTCCACCGGGACAGGGAATTCACCCCTCCACTTT. Translation: CASSSTGTGNSPLHF.

This clonotype was counted at least ten times. The chain carries TRBV20-1 and TRBJ2-3, with 8 bases identical to TRBD2. This CDR3 has 16 residues. The germline gives CDR1 DFQATT, CDR2 SNEGSKA (reference sequence). V shed 3 bases and J 1 base; nucleotides not matched to a gene: 9. CDR3 sequence: CSARLTLAERTDTQYF. Here the CDR3 DNA reads TGCAGTGCTAGGTTGACACTAGCGGAGCGCACAGATACGCAGTATTTT.

The V call is TRBV30, the J call TRBJ2-7, with D unresolved. This CDR3 comprises 11 residues. V lost 8 bases, J lost 0 bases, and 8 bases lay in between. CDR1 and CDR2 (germline): GTSNPN, SVGIG (reference sequence). The CDR3 nucleotides read TGTGCCCTGGTCCTCTCCTACGAGCAGTACTTC. It codes for CALVLSYEQYF.

The chain joins TRBV7-9 to TRBJ2-6; D is undetermined. Looked up from germline, CDR1 is SEHNR and CDR2 is FQNEAQ (reference sequence). The CDR3 runs 17 residues. V was trimmed by 10 bases and J by 0 bases, leaving 19 bases between them. CDR3 coding DNA: TGTGCCAACAACCCTTTGGGCCGGAGCTCTGGGGCCAACGTCCTGACTTTC. Translated, it gives CANNPLGRSSGANVLTF.

Of note for this clonotype: This may stem from a read error, because a much larger clone lies one nucleotide away. The chain is built from TRBV3-1 and TRBJ1-2; TRBD1 aligns across 9 bases. CDR1 LGHDT and CDR2 YNNKEL come from the germline V gene (reference sequence). The CDR3 covers 14 residues. CDR3: CANSAQQGADGYTF. The CDR3 DNA follows: TGTGCCAACAGCGCCCAACAGGGGGCAGATGGCTACACCTTC.

In its sample, this clonotype was seen many times. The chain is built from TRBV12-3 or TRBV12-4 and TRBJ2-3; 10 positions match TRBD2. The V and J ends lost 6 bases and 1 base, in that order; junction bases with no gene match: 4. The CDR3 loop spans 15 amino acids. This CDR3 is CASSLGTSGTDTQYF. The CDR3 DNA sequence: TGTGCCAGCAGCCTCGGGACTAGCGGCACAGATACGCAGTATTTT.

The rearrangement links TRBV20-1 to TRBJ1-5; 9 bases are shared with TRBD1. CDR1 is DFQATT, CDR2 SNEGSKA, per germline (reference sequence). With V trimmed by 5 bases and J by 7 bases, 9 bases remained unmatched. This CDR3 has 14 residues. The CDR3 DNA is TGCAGTGCTGGGCGGGACAGGGTGAGGCAGCCCCAGCATTTT. Protein sequence: CSAGRDRVRQPQHF.

This clonotype was seen more than once but under ten times. V and J are TRBV29-1 and TRBJ1-2, with D hard to call. Germline CDR1 is SQVTM and CDR2 is ANQGSEA. The CDR3 consists of 10 residues. Trimming stripped 6 bases from V and 6 bases from J, with 8 bases between. CDR3 amino acids: CSVLQDGYTF. CDR3 nucleotide sequence: TGCAGCGTGCTCCAGGATGGCTACACCTTC.

In its sample, this clonotype was seen a few times. V is TRBV6-1 and J is TRBJ1-2; possibly TRBD1 for D (5 bases). Trimming stripped 5 bases from V and 5 bases from J, with 9 bases between. This CDR3 has 12 residues. The germline V gene has CDR1 MNHNS and CDR2 SASEGT. CDR3 in DNA: TGTGCCAGCAGTAAGACAGCTTATGGCTACACCTTC. This translates into CASSKTAYGYTF.

This clonotype was seen more than once but under ten times. The rearrangement uses TRBV3-1 and TRBJ1-2; TRBD1 is a possible D gene (6 bases). Germline V CDR1 and CDR2: LGHDT, YNNKEL (reference sequence). V lost 4 bases to trimming and J lost 1 base, with 13 bases between them. The CDR3 is 15 amino acids. The CDR3 loop is CASSPGQRINYGYTF. The CDR3 DNA reads TGTGCCAGCAGCCCGGGACAACGAATTAACTATGGCTACACCTTC.

The chain has TRBV4-1 and TRBJ2-3; D is perhaps TRBD2 (6 bases). In germline, CDR1 is MGHRA, CDR2 YSYEKL. V was trimmed by 1 base and J by 14 bases, leaving 13 bases between them. The CDR3 covers 12 residues. The CDR3 coding sequence is TGCGCCAGCAGCCAAGGGGACTCGGGGCGGTATTTT. This codes for CASSQGDSGRYF.

This chain uses TRBV30 with TRBJ2-1; D possibly corresponds to TRBD2 (5 bases). Germline CDR1 reads GTSNPN; CDR2 reads SVGIG (reference sequence). CDR3 length equals 11 residues. Between the trimmed V and J ends, which lost 5 bases and 9 bases, there was a span of 11 bases. The DNA of the CDR3 is TGTGCCTGGCTGGCGGGTGCTGAGCAGTTCTTC. Its translation: CAWLAGAEQFF.

CDR3 nucleotide sequence: TGTGCCAGCAGCCCAAGCCCAGTGGGAAATTCACCCCTCCACTTT. Translation gives CASSPSPVGNSPLHF. The chain is built from TRBV9 and TRBJ1-6; the D is unclear. V gave up 4 bases and J gave up 7 bases, with 15 bases separating them. This CDR3 contains 15 residues. Germline V CDR1 and CDR2: SGDLS, YYNGEE. Full variable domain (rest looked up from reference TRBV9 and TRBJ1-6): DSGVTQTPKHLITATGQRVTLRCSPRSGDLSVYWYQQSLDQGLQFLIQYYNGEERAKGNILERFSAQQFPDLHSELNLSSLELGDSALYFCASSPSPVGNSPLHFGNGTRLTVT.